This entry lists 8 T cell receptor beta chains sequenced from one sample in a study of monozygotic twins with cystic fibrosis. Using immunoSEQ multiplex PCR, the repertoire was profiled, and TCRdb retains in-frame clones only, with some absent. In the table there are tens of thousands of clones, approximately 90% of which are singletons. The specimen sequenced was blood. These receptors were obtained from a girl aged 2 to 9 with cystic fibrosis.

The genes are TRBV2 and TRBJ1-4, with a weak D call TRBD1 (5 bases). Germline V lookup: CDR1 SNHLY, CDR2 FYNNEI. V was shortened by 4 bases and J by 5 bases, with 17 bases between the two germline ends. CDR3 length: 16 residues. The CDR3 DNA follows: TGTGCCAGCAGTGGTACCTGGGACGACTTAAATGAAAAACTGTTTTTT. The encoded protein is CASSGTWDDLNEKLFF.

In nucleotides, the CDR3 is TGTGCCAGCAGCATCAACCGGGGAAACACCGGGGAGCTGTTTTTT. It encodes CASSINRGNTGELFF. The V call is TRBV6-5, the J call TRBJ2-2, with a weak D call TRBD2 (5 bases). Trimming cost V 6 bases and J 2 bases, with 13 bases left between them. The germline V gene encodes CDR1 MNHEY and CDR2 SVGAGI. This CDR3 region has 15 residues.

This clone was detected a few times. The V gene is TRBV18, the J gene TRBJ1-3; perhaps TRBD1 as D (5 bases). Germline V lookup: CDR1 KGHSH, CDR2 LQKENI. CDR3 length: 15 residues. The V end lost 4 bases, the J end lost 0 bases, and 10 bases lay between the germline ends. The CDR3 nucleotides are TGTGCCAGCTCACGGGACCCTGCCTCTGGAAACACCATATATTTT. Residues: CASSRDPASGNTIYF. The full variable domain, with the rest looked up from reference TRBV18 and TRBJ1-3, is NAGVMQNPRHLVRRRGQEARLRCSPMKGHSHVYWYRQLPEEGLKFMVYLQKENIIDESGMPKERFSAEFPKEGPSILRIQQVVRGDSAAYFCASSRDPASGNTIYFGEGSWLTVV.

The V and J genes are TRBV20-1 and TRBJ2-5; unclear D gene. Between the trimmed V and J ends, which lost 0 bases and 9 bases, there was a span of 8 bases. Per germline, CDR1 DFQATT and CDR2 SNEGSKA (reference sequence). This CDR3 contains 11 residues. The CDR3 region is CSARDGVAQYF. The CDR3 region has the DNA TGCAGTGCTAGAGATGGAGTGGCCCAGTACTTC.

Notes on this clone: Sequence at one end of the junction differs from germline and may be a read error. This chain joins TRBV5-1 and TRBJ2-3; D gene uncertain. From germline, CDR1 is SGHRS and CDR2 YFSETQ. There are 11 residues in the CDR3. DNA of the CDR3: TGCGCCAGCAGCTTGGGGGATAAGCAGTATTTT. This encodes CASSLGDKQYF.

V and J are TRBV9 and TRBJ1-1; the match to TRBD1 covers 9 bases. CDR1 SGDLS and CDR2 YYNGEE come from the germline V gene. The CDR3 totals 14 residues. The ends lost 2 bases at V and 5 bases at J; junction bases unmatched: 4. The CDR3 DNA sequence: TGTGCCAGCAGCGTCACAGGGGGCAGTACTGAAGCTTTCTTT. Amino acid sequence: CASSVTGGSTEAFF.

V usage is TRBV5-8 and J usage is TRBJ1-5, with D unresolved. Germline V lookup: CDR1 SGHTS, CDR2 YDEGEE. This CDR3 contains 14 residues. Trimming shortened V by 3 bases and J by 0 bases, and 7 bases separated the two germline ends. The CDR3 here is CASSSRNSNQPQHF. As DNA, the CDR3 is TGTGCCAGCAGCTCCAGGAATAGCAATCAGCCCCAGCATTTT.

The CDR3 region has the DNA TGTGCCAGCAGAGTCGAACCCGGACGGGGTGATGGCTACACCTTC. Protein product: CASRVEPGRGDGYTF. The chain carries TRBV6-5 and TRBJ1-2; no firm D call. Germline values: CDR1 MNHEY, CDR2 SVGAGI. CDR3 length equals 15 residues. V gave up 6 bases and J gave up 6 bases, with 20 bases separating them.